This entry concerns a single T cell receptor (beta chain). The sample originates from a study of technical replicates of blood from a handful of donors. The protocol was immunoSEQ multiplex PCR, while the TCRdb copy is restricted to in-frame clones and leaves out a portion. Of 50,000 to 70,000 clones listed, just over 90% are singletons. The germline V and J ends were trimmed by 5 bases and 2 bases, with 3 bases remaining between them. The V gene's germline CDR1 is KGHSH and CDR2 LQKENI. CDR3 length: 11 amino acids. Sequencing input: PBMCs. The clonotype originates from a human donor in good health. Some clones in this sample may be carry-over from other donors' samples. The chain combines TRBV18 with TRBJ1-1; no clear D gene. The DNA of the CDR3 is TGTGCCAGCTCATCTAACACTGAAGCTTTCTTT. It yields the protein CASSSNTEAFF.